This TCR beta chain was documented in a study of shared clonotypes between healthy human individuals. The study, taken as a whole, reports: Investigators expected sequencing depth to affect clonotype sharing among donors.

To note about this clone: Antigen specificity is unknown. At one end, the junction sequence differs from germline, possibly due to a read error.

The CDR3 sequence is 14 residues long. CDR1 and CDR2 (germline): SEHNR, FQNEAQ (reference sequence). Data came from immunoSEQ multiplex PCR; TCRdb stores just in-frame clones and leaves some out. Here the sample spans about 590,000 clones, 95% to 96% being singletons. Naive CD8 cells lacked CD45RO and underwent positive selection for CCR7, leaving out terminally differentiated effector memory CD45RA+ cells. Every donor was a Caucasian adult from Nashville, Tennessee. The chain joins TRBV7-9 to TRBJ2-7; a possible D gene is TRBD1 (5 bases). The receptor was derived from a woman in her 30s in good health. The material sequenced was naive CD8+ T cells sorted from blood. Here the CDR3 DNA reads TGTGCCAGCAGCTCTGCAGGGATCTCCGACGAGCAGTACTTC. Translating it yields CASSSAGISDEQYF.